This record concerns one T cell receptor (beta chain) sequence. The antigen remains undetermined. The data were taken from a study of cytomegalovirus exposure and HLA in healthy donors. Overall study results and limits: Later, an analysis showed that TCR beta chains associated with HLA were more clonally expanded than others that were equally common. Prior analysis indicated that the majority of TCR beta V segments exhibited productivity approximately 87% or approximately 30% of the time.

This CDR3 has 15 residues. From germline, CDR1 is LNHDA and CDR2 SQIVND (reference sequence). V lost 5 bases, J lost 4 bases, and 8 bases stayed unmatched. PCR used 60 Vbeta primers and 13 Jbeta primers. Produced via immunoSEQ multiplex PCR; TCRdb's table is partial and in-frame only. The sample contains around 70,000 clones, less than 80% of which appear only once. This receptor was taken from a woman aged 35 to 49 in good health and CMV-seropositive. The genes are TRBV19 and TRBJ1-1, with 9 positions matching TRBD1. The sequencing sample was made of PBMCs. The CDR3 region is CASSSWDRVATEAFF. The CDR3, as DNA: TGTGCCAGTAGTTCTTGGGACAGGGTGGCCACTGAAGCTTTCTTT.